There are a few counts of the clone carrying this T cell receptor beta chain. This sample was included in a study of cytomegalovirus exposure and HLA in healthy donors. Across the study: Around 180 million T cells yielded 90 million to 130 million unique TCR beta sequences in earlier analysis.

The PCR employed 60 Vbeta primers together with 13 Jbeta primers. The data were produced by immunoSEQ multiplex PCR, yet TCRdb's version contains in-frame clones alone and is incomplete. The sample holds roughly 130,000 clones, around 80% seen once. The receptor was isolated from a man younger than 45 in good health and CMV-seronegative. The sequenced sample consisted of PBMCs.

The CDR3 nucleotides read TGTGCCAGCTCACCAGGGAGCAACACTGAAGCTTTCTTT. It translates to CASSPGSNTEAFF. The chain combines TRBV18 with TRBJ1-1, with D unclear. V shed 2 bases and J shed 2 bases, with 6 bases lying between them. CDR1 is KGHSH, CDR2 LQKENI, per germline. The CDR3 contains 13 residues.